This T cell receptor (beta chain) is from a study of T cells in Graves' hyperthyroidism and ophthalmopathy. Graves' hyperthyroidism without ophthalmopathy progression within 18 months was termed stable. RNA transcripts served as the template for amplifying TCR beta CDR3 regions. First-round RT-PCR targeting the TCR CDR3 was performed with the HTBI primer set. In TCRdb, the multiplex PCR reads were re-called with MiXCR into one record per CDR3 protein. The table lists under 250,000 distinct CDR3 sequences, 15% to 20% of them singletons. General study findings and limits: Before onset, by a median of around 6.4 months, the model predicted ophthalmopathy.

To note about this clonotype: Its matching antigen is unknown.

The TCR comes from a man in his forties or fifties with Graves' hyperthyroidism. Sequenced: blood.

The DNA of the CDR3 is TGTGCCATCGGCGGGACTAACACCGGGGAGCTGTTTTTT. Protein sequence: CAIGGTNTGELFF. The chain uses TRBV10-3 and TRBJ2-2; tentative D call: TRBD2 (6 bases). The V end was cut by 8 bases, the J end by 2 bases, with 9 bases between. Germline V gene data show CDR1 as ENHRY and CDR2 as SYGVKD. The CDR3 contains 13 residues.